Following are 5 T cell receptor beta chains from one sample sequenced in a study of CD8+CD57+ T cells in acquired aplastic anemia. For CDR3 and TCR beta VDJ profiling, genomic DNA was the template used. TCRdb passed the reads through MiXCR, listing each CDR3 protein once. The sample carries about 150,000 distinct CDR3 sequences, around half recorded once. Sequenced patients had shown CD8+CD57+ cell expansion by flow cytometry. Sequencing was carried out using sorted CD4+, CD8+, or CD8+CD57+ T cells (not recorded which) from PBMCs. The receptors were gathered from a human donor with aplastic anemia.

The chain joins TRBV6-1 to TRBJ2-7; 7 bases fit TRBD1. V shed 6 bases, J shed 3 bases, and the junction held 2 bases outside the gene matches. From germline, CDR1 is MNHNS and CDR2 SASEGT. The CDR3 extends over 12 amino acids. The CDR3 reads CASRGQNYEQYF. The DNA of the CDR3 is TGTGCCAGCAGGGGACAGAACTACGAGCAGTACTTC.

This chain links TRBV19 with TRBJ2-7; 7 bases line up with TRBD2. Germline-derived CDR1 and CDR2 are LNHDA and SQIVND (reference sequence). The CDR3 covers 15 residues. The ends lost 5 bases at V and 3 bases at J; junction bases unmatched: 10. The CDR3 DNA is TGTGCCAGTAGTCCTGGGGGAGGGGCAGGCTACGAGCAGTACTTC. Translated, it gives CASSPGGGAGYEQYF. Based on the CDR3 plus reference TRBV19 and TRBJ2-7, the full variable domain is DGGITQSPKYLFRKEGQNVTLSCEQNLNHDAMYWYRQDPGQGLRLIYYSQIVNDFQKGDIAEGYSVSREKKESFPLTVTSAQKNPTAFYLCASSPGGGAGYEQYFGPGTRLTVT.

In this sample, this clonotype turned up many times. The chain has TRBV6-5 and TRBJ2-7; D unclear. From germline, CDR1 is MNHEY and CDR2 SVGAGI. This CDR3 comprises 14 residues. V lost 0 bases to trimming and J lost 2 bases, with 8 bases between them. CDR3 protein: CASSYSEGPYEQYF. The CDR3 region has the DNA TGTGCCAGCAGTTACTCTGAAGGACCCTACGAGCAGTACTTC.

This clonotype has at least ten counts. The chain joins TRBV25-1 to TRBJ1-1; TRBD1 agrees at 9 bases. The V segment lost 3 bases and the J segment 0 bases; nucleotides outside the gene matches: 14. Germline CDR1 reads MGHDK; CDR2 reads SYGVNS. The CDR3 sequence is 19 residues long. CDR3 loop: CASSDSRDRVFSMNTEAFF. CDR3 in DNA: TGTGCCAGCAGTGATTCCCGGGACAGGGTCTTCTCAATGAACACTGAAGCTTTCTTT.

This clonotype has ten or more counts. The V call is TRBV12-5, the J call TRBJ2-1; possible D gene TRBD1, 5 bases. Germline CDR1 and CDR2: LGHNT and FRNRAP. Trimming removed 6 bases from V and 7 bases from J, with 13 bases in between. This CDR3 spans 13 amino acids. CDR3 DNA: TGTGCTAGTGGCCCCAGGGTTTTGAATGAGCAGTTCTTC. Translated, it gives CASGPRVLNEQFF.